The rows below give T cell receptor beta chains drawn from one sample of a study of monozygotic twins with inflammatory bowel disease. Following a re-call of the 5' RACE reads, TCRdb has one entry per CDR3 protein and lacks DNA. The sample holds a few hundred thousand distinct CDR3 sequences. Specimen: blood. All receptors come from a human donor with ulcerative colitis or Crohn's disease, or a healthy co-twin of an affected twin (not recorded which). Both conserved end residues are part of each CDR3.

v_call	j_call	cdr3_aa
TRBV12-3/TRBV12-4	TRBJ1-6	CASSIQGTGSPLHF
TRBV6-2/TRBV6-3	TRBJ1-1	CASSWDRITEAFF
TRBV20-1	TRBJ1-2	CSAREGGWWGGYTF
TRBV5-4	TRBJ2-7	CASSSSSEQYF
TRBV4-3	TRBJ2-2	CASSQDLGGGWRTGELFF
TRBV29-1	TRBJ1-4	CSVSSGVREKLFF
TRBV5-4	TRBJ2-5	CASSSQTDEETQYF
TRBV7-2	TRBJ2-5	CASSSSSGGGQETQYF
TRBV4-1	TRBJ2-1	CASSQLAGYNEQFF
TRBV12-3/TRBV12-4	TRBJ1-4	CASRTGITNEKLFF
TRBV12-3/TRBV12-4	TRBJ2-7	CASSGTGGLVYEQYF
TRBV4-1	TRBJ1-5	CASSQSRDQPQHF
TRBV11-2	TRBJ2-1	CASSLDRTSYNEQFF
TRBV7-9	TRBJ1-4	CASSVGQSHNEKLFF
TRBV20-1	TRBJ1-1	CSGREEDPSRAFF
TRBV5-1	TRBJ2-1	CASSSSLAREQFF
TRBV20-1	TRBJ1-1	CSARDGPREAFF
TRBV20-1	TRBJ1-5	CSARDATGAAGQPQHF
TRBV7-3	TRBJ2-1	CASSLGRRGRHNEQFF
TRBV9	TRBJ2-7	CASSPQTGTYEQYF
TRBV18	TRBJ2-3	CASSHRGPSTDTQYF
TRBV5-1	TRBJ1-1	CASSEDRVTETFF
TRBV6-5	TRBJ2-3	CASSYRGKRVSTDTQYF
TRBV5-1	TRBJ2-3	CASSLGLSRAGDTQYF
TRBV29-1	TRBJ1-2	CSVESLQLYGYTF
TRBV29-1	TRBJ2-3	CGQTSGGADTQYF
TRBV20-1	TRBJ1-1	CSALQGRGTEAFF
TRBV27	TRBJ2-5	CASSLGGRKTQYF
TRBV19	TRBJ1-5	CAGWPDSSSNQPQHF
TRBV7-2	TRBJ2-7	CASSLVGGGPLIYEQYF
TRBV12-3/TRBV12-4	TRBJ2-1	CASSPQGLAGVYEQFF
TRBV6-2/TRBV6-3	TRBJ2-7	CASSYSRDRFYEQYF
TRBV15	TRBJ2-7	CATSRETGGSYEQYF
TRBV27	TRBJ2-5	CASSPLGLGPETQYF
TRBV5-6	TRBJ2-1	CASRKTGGPTYNEQFF
TRBV12-5	TRBJ1-5	CASGLEGIQPQHF
TRBV6-5	TRBJ1-2	CASRMGQGVRYTF
TRBV7-2	TRBJ2-1	CASSLARDNEQFF
TRBV5-1	TRBJ2-2	CASTPVGQGPGELFF
TRBV4-1	TRBJ2-1	CASSPGQTLIFYEQFF
TRBV12-3/TRBV12-4	TRBJ2-3	CASSLGKALIDTQYF
TRBV6-5	TRBJ1-1	CASSYSGVGNTEAFF
TRBV4-2	TRBJ2-1	CASSQGVSRGGLYEQFF